This T cell receptor delta chain comes out of a study of Vδ1+ human thymocytes. Whole-study results and caveats: Around a fifth of thymic delta-chain sequences were Vdelta2, with few Vdelta3, unlike blood Vdelta1+ controls. Thymic TRG and TRD repertoires appeared highly polyclonal, with Gaussian CDR3 length distributions.

Alphabeta T cells were depleted, then CD3+ Vdelta1+ Vdelta2- thymocytes were FACS-sorted. Vdelta1+ thymocyte sorts reached between about 97% and 99.6% purity. This clone showed up just a few times. The antigen is not known. CDR3 size: 18 residues. V lost 0 bases and J lost 0; bases outside the gene matches: 5. CDR1 and CDR2 from the germline V gene are TSWWSYY and QGS. Extracted RNA was reverse transcribed into cDNA. Pooled V-gene forward primers with one constant-region reverse primer generated the CDR3 amplicons by multiplex PCR. TCRdb re-processed the multiplex PCR reads via CATT. The table shows 45,000 to 60,000 delta-chain clones, with around 15% occurring only once.

The sample was Vdelta1+ gamma-delta thymocytes from the thymus. Subset meaning: FACS-sorted CD3+ TCRalphabeta- TCRVdelta1+ TCRVdelta2- thymocytes. V and J are TRDV1 and TRDJ1; 12 bases are a match to TRDD3. The clonotype comes from a boy in the first two years of life who had congenital heart surgery. The CDR3, as DNA: TGTGCTCTTGGGGAACTGGCCGCTGGGGGATACGACACCGATAAACTCATCTTT. Its translation: CALGELAAGGYDTDKLIF.